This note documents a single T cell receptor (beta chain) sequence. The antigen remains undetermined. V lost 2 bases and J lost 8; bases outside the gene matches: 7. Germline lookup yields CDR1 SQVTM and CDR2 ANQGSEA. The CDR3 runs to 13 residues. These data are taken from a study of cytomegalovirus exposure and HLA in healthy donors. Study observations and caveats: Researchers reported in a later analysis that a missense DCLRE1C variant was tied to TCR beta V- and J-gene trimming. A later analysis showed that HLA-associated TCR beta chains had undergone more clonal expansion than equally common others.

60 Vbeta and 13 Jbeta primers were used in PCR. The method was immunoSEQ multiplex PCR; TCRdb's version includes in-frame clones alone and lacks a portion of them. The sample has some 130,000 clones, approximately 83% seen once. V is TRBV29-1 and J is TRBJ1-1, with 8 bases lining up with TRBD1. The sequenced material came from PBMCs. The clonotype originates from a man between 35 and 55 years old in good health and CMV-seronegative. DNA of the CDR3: TGCAGCGTTGAATTCTCAGGGGGCAGGGAAGCTTTCTTT. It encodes CSVEFSGGREAFF.